This T cell receptor beta chain was found in a study of CXCR3-negative and CXCR3-positive naive CD8 T cells. The study, taken as a whole, reports: Diversity was high in both naive subsets and much lower in memory cells. Hydrophobicity of TRB CDR3s was greater in CXCR3-positive naive cells than in CXCR3-negative naive cells. Naive subsets displayed similar surface CD5, and TCR strength was inferred from TRB CDR3 properties.

Germline V lookup: CDR1 ENHRY, CDR2 SYGVKD. This CDR3 comprises 15 residues. Every CD8+ T cell subset underwent triplicate sorting at more than 250,000 cells apiece. The libraries of TRB cDNA were constructed through 5' RACE using UMI labels. TCRdb re-called the 5' RACE reads and gives one entry per CDR3 protein, without DNA. Recorded for this sample: approximately 5,000 distinct CDR3 sequences. This clonotype is classed as medium-sized by frequency. Antigen specificity is unknown. The chain links TRBV10-3 to TRBJ1-1. Material for sequencing was naive CXCR3- CD8+ T cells from blood. Sample subset: CD45RO-CCR7+CD27+CD95- naive CD8+ T cells lacking CXCR3 (TNR3-). This sequence was found in a human donor in good health. Some clones in this sample may be carry-over from other donors' samples. CDR3 sequence reads: CAIIGSGHRGLQAFF.